A single sample is the source of the 10 T cell receptor beta chains below, sequenced in a study of CD8 T cells in ankylosing spondylitis (dated by TCRdb to the late 2010s). The library was built by means of 5' RACE. The sequencing machine was an Illumina HiSeq 2500. TCRdb handled the public reads itself, with Q25 trimming in fastp and clone calling in MiXCR, and kept productive beta chains. Under each unique CDR3 protein, matching rows form one entry showing the most common genes and DNA. In all, the sample holds 250,000 to 350,000 distinct CDR3 sequences, and around 20% of those were seen once. The top ten hold 3.5% of the sample. Sequenced material: blood, either unsorted or a sorted T cell fraction (not recorded which). These receptors came from a female donor with ankylosing spondylitis or in good health (not recorded which).

This chain links TRBV20-1 with TRBJ1-5; D ambiguous. V lost 6 bases, J lost 1 base, and 13 bases lay in between. CDR3 length: 14 amino acids. The germline V gene encodes CDR1 DFQATT and CDR2 SNEGSKA (reference sequence). The CDR3 sequence is CSAAARASNQPQHF. CDR3 nucleotides: TGCAGTGCCGCAGCGAGGGCCAGCAATCAGCCCCAGCATTTT.

J is TRBJ2-7 and V is TRBV20-1; TRBD2 matches 8 bases. The V segment lost 2 bases and the J segment 3 bases; nucleotides outside the gene matches: 6. The CDR3 contains 14 residues. The germline V gene encodes CDR1 DFQATT and CDR2 SNEGSKA (reference sequence). CDR3 sequence reads: CSARLAGDYYEQYF. For the CDR3, the DNA is TGCAGTGCTAGACTAGCGGGCGACTACTACGAGCAGTACTTC.

This clonotype came up a few times. This chain links TRBV7-9 with TRBJ2-6, with D uncertain. The CDR3 length is 17 residues. The V end was cut by 5 bases, the J end by 2 bases, with 16 bases between. Per the germline V gene, CDR1 is SEHNR and CDR2 is FQNEAQ (reference sequence). The CDR3 nucleotides read TGTGCCAGCAGCCTTAACGGTTTGCGGCCTGGGGCCAACGTCCTGACTTTC. Its protein is CASSLNGLRPGANVLTF.

This clonotype is medium-sized. This chain connects TRBV29-1 to TRBJ2-3; D remains ambiguous. CDR3 length: 12 amino acids. The V gene's germline CDR1 is SQVTM and CDR2 ANQGSEA. V was trimmed by 7 bases and J by 2 bases, leaving 10 bases between them. The CDR3 coding sequence is TGCAGCGCCGGACGGCTCACAGATACGCAGTATTTT. This gives the protein CSAGRLTDTQYF.

The chain has TRBV11-1 and TRBJ2-2, with TRBD2 matching 7 bases. The length of the CDR3 is 18 residues. V lost 3 bases to trimming and J lost 0 bases; unmatched junction nucleotides: 10. CDR1 is SGHAT, CDR2 FQDESV, per germline (reference sequence). The CDR3 coding sequence is TGTGCCAGCAGCTTGGGGCGGCGTCTAGCGGCGAACACCGGGGAGCTGTTTTTT. The encoded protein is CASSLGRRLAANTGELFF.

This clonotype turned up a few times. Here the CDR3 reads CAKWGGRGANVLTF. CDR3 nucleotide sequence: TGTGCCAAGTGGGGAGGAAGAGGGGCCAACGTCCTGACTTTC. The chain employs TRBV6-4 and TRBJ2-6; TRBD2 is a possible D gene (6 bases). The CDR3 length is 14 residues. Between the trimmed V and J ends, which lost 10 bases and 4 bases, there was a span of 14 bases. Germline V gene data show CDR1 as MRHNA and CDR2 as SNTAGT.

The J gene is TRBJ1-1, the V gene TRBV20-1; maybe TRBD1 (5 bases). CDR1 and CDR2 from the germline V gene are DFQATT and SNEGSKA (reference sequence). The ends were cut back, 4 bases at V and 1 base at J, with 7 bases in the middle. CDR3 length: 12 amino acids. Written as DNA, the CDR3 is TGCAGTGCTATGGGGACGAACACTGAAGCTTTCTTT. Its translation is CSAMGTNTEAFF.

This clonotype was observed many times. The chain uses TRBV29-1 and TRBJ2-5; 14 nucleotides align to TRBD2. The CDR3 extends over 13 amino acids. Germline assignment: CDR1 SQVTM and CDR2 ANQGSEA. V was pared by 7 bases and J by 5 bases, with 3 bases of the junction left unmatched. DNA of the CDR3: TGCAGCGGCCGGACTAGCGGGAGGGAGACCCAGTACTTC. Translating it yields CSGRTSGRETQYF.

This clonotype showed up many times. The chain employs TRBV2 and TRBJ1-1, with D unclear. The CDR3 contains 14 residues. V lost 4 bases and J 1 base, leaving 10 bases between the germline ends. Germline V gene lookup returns CDR1 SNHLY and CDR2 FYNNEI. The CDR3 sequence: CASSALWRNTEAFF. CDR3 DNA: TGTGCCAGCAGTGCCCTTTGGCGGAACACTGAAGCTTTCTTT.

V and J are TRBV12-3 or TRBV12-4 and TRBJ1-5; 10 bases are shared with TRBD1. The CDR3 covers 16 residues. Germline trimming cut 6 bases from V and 4 bases from J; bases unmatched to any gene: 9. As DNA, the CDR3 is TGTGCCAGCAGGTACCGGGACAGGGGCTTTAATCAGCCCCAGCATTTT. This translates into CASRYRDRGFNQPQHF.